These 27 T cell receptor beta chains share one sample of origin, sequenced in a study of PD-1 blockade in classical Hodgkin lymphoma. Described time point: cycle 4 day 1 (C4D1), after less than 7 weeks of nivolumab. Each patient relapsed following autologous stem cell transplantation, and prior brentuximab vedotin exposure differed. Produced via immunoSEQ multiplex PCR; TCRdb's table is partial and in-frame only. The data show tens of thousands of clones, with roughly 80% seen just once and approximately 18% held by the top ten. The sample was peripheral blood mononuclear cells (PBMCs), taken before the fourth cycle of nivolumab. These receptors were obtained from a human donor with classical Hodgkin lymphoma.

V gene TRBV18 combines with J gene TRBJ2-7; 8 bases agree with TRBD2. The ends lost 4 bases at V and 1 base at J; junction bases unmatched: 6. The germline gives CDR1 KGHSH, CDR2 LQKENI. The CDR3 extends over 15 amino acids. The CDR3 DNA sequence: TGTGCCAGCTCACTATCCGGGACTAGTTCCTACGAGCAGTACTTC. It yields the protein CASSLSGTSSYEQYF.

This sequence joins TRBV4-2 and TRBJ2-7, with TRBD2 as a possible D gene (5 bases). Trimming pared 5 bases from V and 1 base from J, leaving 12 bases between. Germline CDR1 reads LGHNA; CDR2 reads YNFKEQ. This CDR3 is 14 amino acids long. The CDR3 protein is CASSEGRGSYEQYF. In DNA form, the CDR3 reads TGTGCCAGCAGCGAAGGACGGGGATCCTACGAGCAGTACTTC.

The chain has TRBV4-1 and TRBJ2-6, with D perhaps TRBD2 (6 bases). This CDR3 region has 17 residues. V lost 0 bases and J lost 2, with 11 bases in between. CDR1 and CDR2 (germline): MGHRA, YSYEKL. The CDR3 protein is CASSQEAWGAGANVLTF. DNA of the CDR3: TGCGCCAGCAGCCAAGAGGCGTGGGGGGCTGGGGCCAACGTCCTGACTTTC.

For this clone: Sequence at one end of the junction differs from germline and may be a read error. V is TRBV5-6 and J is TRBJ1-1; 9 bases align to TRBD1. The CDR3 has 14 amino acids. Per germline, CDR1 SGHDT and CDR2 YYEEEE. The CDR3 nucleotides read TGTGCCAGCAGCTTTTACCAGATGGGACAGGGAATGCTCTTT. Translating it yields CASSFYQMGQGMLF.

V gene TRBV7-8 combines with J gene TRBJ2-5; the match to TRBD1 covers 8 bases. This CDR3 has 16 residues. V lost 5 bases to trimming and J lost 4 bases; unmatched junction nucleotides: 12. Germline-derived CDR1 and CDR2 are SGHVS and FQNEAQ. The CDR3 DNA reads TGTGCCAGCAGCCCCACCGGACAGGGTTTAAGAGAGACCCAGTACTTC. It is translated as CASSPTGQGLRETQYF.

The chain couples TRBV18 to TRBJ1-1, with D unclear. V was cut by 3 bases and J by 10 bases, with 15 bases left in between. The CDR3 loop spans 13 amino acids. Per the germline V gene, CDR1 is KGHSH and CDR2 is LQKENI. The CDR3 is CASSPEVLLAAFF. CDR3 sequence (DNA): TGTGCCAGCTCACCCGAGGTGCTATTAGCAGCTTTCTTT.

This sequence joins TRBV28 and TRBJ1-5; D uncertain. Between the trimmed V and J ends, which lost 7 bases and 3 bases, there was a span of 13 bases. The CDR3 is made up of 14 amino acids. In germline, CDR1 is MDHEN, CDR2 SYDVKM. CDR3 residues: CASTPDGTNQPQHF. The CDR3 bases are TGTGCCAGCACTCCCGACGGAACCAATCAGCCCCAGCATTTT.

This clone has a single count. This CDR3 reads CASSDYNEQFF. The CDR3 nucleotides are TGCGCCAGCAGTGACTACAATGAGCAGTTCTTC. The V call is TRBV10-2, the J call TRBJ2-1; the D is unclear. V lost 3 bases and J lost 3, with 0 bases in between. The CDR3 is 11 amino acids. The germline gives CDR1 WSHSY, CDR2 SAAADI.

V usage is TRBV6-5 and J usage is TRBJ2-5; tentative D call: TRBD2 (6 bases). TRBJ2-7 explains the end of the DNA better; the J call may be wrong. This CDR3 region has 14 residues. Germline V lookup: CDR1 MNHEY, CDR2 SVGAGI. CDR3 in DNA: TGTGCCAGCACCACAGGACTATCCTCCTACGAGCAGTACTTC. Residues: CASTTGLSSYEQYF.

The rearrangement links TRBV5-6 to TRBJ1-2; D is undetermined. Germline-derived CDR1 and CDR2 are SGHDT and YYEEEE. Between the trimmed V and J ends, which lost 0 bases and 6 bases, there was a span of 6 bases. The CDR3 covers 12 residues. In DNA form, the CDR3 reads TGTGCCAGCAGCTTGGCTGGACATGGCTACACCTTC. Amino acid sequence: CASSLAGHGYTF.

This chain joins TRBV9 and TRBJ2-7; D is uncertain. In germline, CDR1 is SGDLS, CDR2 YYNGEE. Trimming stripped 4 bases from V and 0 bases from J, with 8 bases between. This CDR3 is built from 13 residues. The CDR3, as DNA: TGTGCCAGCAGCCGCGAATCCTCCTACGAGCAGTACTTC. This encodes CASSRESSYEQYF.

The CDR3: CASSLSGSTDTQYF. For the CDR3, the DNA is TGTGCCAGCAGTCTTAGCGGGAGCACAGATACGCAGTATTTT. V usage is TRBV28 and J usage is TRBJ2-3; 7 bases map to TRBD2. V shed 5 bases, J shed 0 bases, and the junction held 2 bases outside the gene matches. CDR1 and CDR2 (germline): MDHEN, SYDVKM. The CDR3 is 14 amino acids.

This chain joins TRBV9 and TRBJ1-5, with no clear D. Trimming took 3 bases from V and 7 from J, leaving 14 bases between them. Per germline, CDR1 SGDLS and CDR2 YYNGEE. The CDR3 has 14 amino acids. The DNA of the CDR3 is TGTGCCAGCAGCGCTGACGGGGAAGGGCAGCCCCAGCATTTT. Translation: CASSADGEGQPQHF.

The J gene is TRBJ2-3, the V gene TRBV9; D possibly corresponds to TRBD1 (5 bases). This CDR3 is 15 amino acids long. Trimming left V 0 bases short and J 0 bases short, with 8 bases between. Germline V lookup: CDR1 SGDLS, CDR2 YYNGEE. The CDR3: CASSVEGVSTDTQYF. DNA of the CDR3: TGTGCCAGCAGCGTAGAAGGGGTCAGCACAGATACGCAGTATTTT.

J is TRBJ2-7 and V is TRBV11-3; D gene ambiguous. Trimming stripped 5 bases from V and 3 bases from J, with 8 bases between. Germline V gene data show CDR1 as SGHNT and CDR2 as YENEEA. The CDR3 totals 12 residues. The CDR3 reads CASSHPYYEQYF. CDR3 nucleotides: TGTGCCAGCAGCCATCCCTACTACGAGCAGTACTTC.

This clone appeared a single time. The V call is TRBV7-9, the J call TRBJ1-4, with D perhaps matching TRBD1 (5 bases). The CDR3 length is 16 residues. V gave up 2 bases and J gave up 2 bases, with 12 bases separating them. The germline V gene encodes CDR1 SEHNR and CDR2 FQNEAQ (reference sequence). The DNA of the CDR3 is TGTGCCAGCAGCTTAAATTCAGGGATCACTAATGAAAAACTGTTTTTT. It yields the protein CASSLNSGITNEKLFF.

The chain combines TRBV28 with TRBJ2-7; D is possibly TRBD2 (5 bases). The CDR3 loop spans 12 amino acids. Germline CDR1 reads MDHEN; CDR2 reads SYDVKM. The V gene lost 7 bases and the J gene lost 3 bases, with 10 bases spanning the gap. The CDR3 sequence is CASIGNSYEQYF. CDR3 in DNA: TGTGCCAGCATCGGGAACAGCTACGAGCAGTACTTC.

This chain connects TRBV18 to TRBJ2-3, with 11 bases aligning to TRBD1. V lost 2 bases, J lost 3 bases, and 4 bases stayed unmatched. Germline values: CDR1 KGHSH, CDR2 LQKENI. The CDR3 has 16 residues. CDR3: CASSPRTGGETDTQYF. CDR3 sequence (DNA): TGTGCCAGCTCACCAAGGACAGGGGGCGAGACAGATACGCAGTATTTT.

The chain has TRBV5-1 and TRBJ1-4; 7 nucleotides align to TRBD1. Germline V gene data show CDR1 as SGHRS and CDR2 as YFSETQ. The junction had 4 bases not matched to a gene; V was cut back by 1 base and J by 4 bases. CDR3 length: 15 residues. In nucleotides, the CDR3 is TGCGCCAGCAGCTTGAGAGGGGACAGTAATGAAAAACTGTTTTTT. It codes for CASSLRGDSNEKLFF.

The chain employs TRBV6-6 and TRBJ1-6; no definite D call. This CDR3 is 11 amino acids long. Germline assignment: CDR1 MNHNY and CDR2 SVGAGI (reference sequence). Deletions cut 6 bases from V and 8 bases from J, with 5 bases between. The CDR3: CASSRDSPLHF. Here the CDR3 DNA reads TGTGCCAGCAGCAGAGATTCACCCCTCCACTTT.

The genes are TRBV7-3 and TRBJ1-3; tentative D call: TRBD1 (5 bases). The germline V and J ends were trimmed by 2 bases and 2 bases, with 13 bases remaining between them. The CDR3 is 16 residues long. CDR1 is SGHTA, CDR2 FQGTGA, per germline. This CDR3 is CASSLSPGGPGNTIYF. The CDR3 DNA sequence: TGTGCCAGCAGCTTATCCCCGGGGGGACCTGGAAACACCATATATTTT. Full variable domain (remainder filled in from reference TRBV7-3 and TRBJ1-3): GAGVSQTPSNKVTEKGKYVELRCDPISGHTALYWYRQSLGQGPEFLIYFQGTGAADDSGLPNDRFFAVRPEGSVSTLKIQRTERGDSAVYLCASSLSPGGPGNTIYFGEGSWLTVV.

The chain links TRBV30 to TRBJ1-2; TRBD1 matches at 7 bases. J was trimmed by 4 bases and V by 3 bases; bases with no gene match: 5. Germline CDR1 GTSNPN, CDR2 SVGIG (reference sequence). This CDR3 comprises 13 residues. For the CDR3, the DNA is TGTGCCTGGAGCGCCGGGACAGCCTATGGCTACACCTTC. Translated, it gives CAWSAGTAYGYTF.

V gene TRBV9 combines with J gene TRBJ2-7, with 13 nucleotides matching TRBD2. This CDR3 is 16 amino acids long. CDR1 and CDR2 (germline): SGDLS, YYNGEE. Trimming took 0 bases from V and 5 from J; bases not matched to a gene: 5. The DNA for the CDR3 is TGTGCCAGCAGCGTAGGGATCGGACTAGCGGGAGACGAGCAGTACTTC. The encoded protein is CASSVGIGLAGDEQYF.

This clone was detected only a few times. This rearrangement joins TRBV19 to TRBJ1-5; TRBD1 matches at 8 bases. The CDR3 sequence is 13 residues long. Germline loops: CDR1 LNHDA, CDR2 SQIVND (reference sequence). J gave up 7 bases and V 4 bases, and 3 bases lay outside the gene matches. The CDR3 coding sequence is TGTGCCAGTAGTACCCAGGGGGCCCAGCCCCAGCATTTT. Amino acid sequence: CASSTQGAQPQHF. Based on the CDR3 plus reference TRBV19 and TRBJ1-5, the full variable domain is DGGITQSPKYLFRKEGQNVTLSCEQNLNHDAMYWYRQDPGQGLRLIYYSQIVNDFQKGDIAEGYSVSREKKESFPLTVTSAQKNPTAFYLCASSTQGAQPQHFGDGTRLSIL.

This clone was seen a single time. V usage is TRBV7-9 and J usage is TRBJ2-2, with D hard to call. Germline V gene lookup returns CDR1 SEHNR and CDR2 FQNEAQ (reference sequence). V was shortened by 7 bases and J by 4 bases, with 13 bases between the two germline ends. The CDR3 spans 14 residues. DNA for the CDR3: TGTGCCAGCAAGGCAGAACAGATCACCGGGGAGCTGTTTTTT. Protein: CASKAEQITGELFF. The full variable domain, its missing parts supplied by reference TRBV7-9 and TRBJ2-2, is DTGVSQNPRHKITKRGQNVTFRCDPISEHNRLYWYRQTLGQGPEFLTYFQNEAQLEKSRLLSDRFSAERPKGSFSTLEIQRTEQGDSAMYLCASKAEQITGELFFGEGSRLTVL.

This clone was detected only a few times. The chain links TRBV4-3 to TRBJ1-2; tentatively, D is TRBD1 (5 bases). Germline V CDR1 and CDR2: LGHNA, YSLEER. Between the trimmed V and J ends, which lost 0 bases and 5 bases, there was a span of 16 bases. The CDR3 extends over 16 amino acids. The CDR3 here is CASSQELGDGPYGYTF. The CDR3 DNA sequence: TGCGCCAGCAGCCAAGAATTGGGGGACGGACCTTATGGCTACACCTTC.

The CDR3: CASSLLGVYGYTF. The CDR3 nucleotides are TGTGCCAGCAGTTTGTTAGGGGTCTATGGCTACACCTTC. The chain has TRBV28 and TRBJ1-2; maybe TRBD1 (5 bases). The germline gives CDR1 MDHEN, CDR2 SYDVKM. This CDR3 contains 13 residues. Trimming took off 3 bases at V and 4 bases at J, with 9 bases between the two ends.